This section outlines one T cell receptor (beta chain) sequence together with its context. Its antigen remains unknown. The data derive from a study of CD4 T cells in relation to SARS-CoV-2 and coronaviruses. Repertoires were generated with immunoSEQ multiplex PCR, while TCRdb's copy carries only in-frame clones and drops some. The sample has roughly 28,000 clones, just under 75% seen once. Before the COVID-19 pandemic, during about 2011-2019, CD4+ T cells were taken from unexposed donors. CD4+ T cells were isolated from the cells after about 11 days of culture. V shed 8 bases and J 2 bases; nucleotides not matched to a gene: 14. CDR3 size: 16 residues. Germline V CDR1 and CDR2: GTSNPN, SVGIG (reference sequence).

The clonotype comes from a human donor in good health. This rearrangement joins TRBV30 to TRBJ2-2; TRBD1 aligns across 7 bases. Sequenced: CD4+ T cells from PBMCs, cultured in vitro. The CDR3 coding sequence is TGTGCCCGGATGAGAGGGGGCGCGCTAAACACCGGGGAGCTGTTTTTT. This codes for CARMRGGALNTGELFF.